Below, 18 T cell receptor beta chains from the same sample are listed, as sequenced in a study of CD8+ T cells in alopecia areata. RNA extraction and reverse transcription yielded cDNA as sequencing template. Some clones are missing from TCRdb's copy, which holds only in-frame ones; the method was immunoSEQ multiplex PCR. The repertoire includes around 140,000 clones, more than 45% of them detected once, and 6.5% to 7.5% sits in the top ten. Sequenced input: CD4+ T cells sorted from blood. These receptors were obtained from a human donor with alopecia areata.

The chain employs TRBV7-9 and TRBJ2-1; 13 bases align to TRBD2. This CDR3 comprises 16 residues. Trimming removed 3 bases from V and 5 bases from J; junction bases left unmatched: 4. Germline V gene data show CDR1 as SEHNR and CDR2 as FQNEAQ (reference sequence). The CDR3 protein is CASSFPGLAGHNEQFF. Here the CDR3 DNA reads TGTGCCAGCAGCTTCCCGGGACTAGCGGGGCACAATGAGCAGTTCTTC.

V usage is TRBV28 and J usage is TRBJ2-5, with 10 bases identical to TRBD2. The CDR3 sequence is 15 residues long. V shed 5 bases, J shed 5 bases, and the junction held 8 bases outside the gene matches. Germline loops: CDR1 MDHEN, CDR2 SYDVKM. DNA of the CDR3: TGTGCCAGCAGTCCTCTAGCGGGAGCGGGGGAGACCCAGTACTTC. It encodes CASSPLAGAGETQYF.

This chain uses TRBV2 with TRBJ1-5, with TRBD1 identical over 8 bases. The ends lost 1 base at V and 1 base at J; junction bases unmatched: 0. This CDR3 contains 15 residues. The germline gives CDR1 SNHLY, CDR2 FYNNEI. The CDR3 here is CASSEGTGSNQPQHF. CDR3 DNA sequence: TGTGCCAGCAGTGAAGGGACAGGGAGCAATCAGCCCCAGCATTTT.

This sequence joins TRBV30 and TRBJ2-2, with D maybe TRBD2 (5 bases). From germline, CDR1 is GTSNPN and CDR2 SVGIG (reference sequence). CDR3 size: 13 residues. V lost 3 bases and J 7 bases, leaving 12 bases between the germline ends. The CDR3 sequence is CAWRTRGIGELFF. CDR3 nucleotide sequence: TGTGCCTGGAGGACGCGAGGGATCGGGGAGCTGTTTTTT.

The J gene is TRBJ1-5, the V gene TRBV30; D is ambiguous. CDR3 length: 15 amino acids. Looked up from germline, CDR1 is GTSNPN and CDR2 is SVGIG (reference sequence). V lost 0 bases, J lost 4 bases, and 13 bases lay in between. The CDR3 sequence: CAWSVSGRRNQPQHF. The CDR3 DNA follows: TGTGCCTGGAGTGTAAGTGGTCGGCGGAATCAGCCCCAGCATTTT.

This clone appeared a few times. V usage is TRBV18 and J usage is TRBJ1-1; no clear D gene. V lost 4 bases, J lost 4 bases, and 10 bases lay in between. The CDR3 has 13 residues. Germline CDR1 reads KGHSH; CDR2 reads LQKENI. Here the CDR3 DNA reads TGTGCCAGCTCACACTCAGCCCGCACTGAAGCTTTCTTT. It codes for CASSHSARTEAFF.

This clone was seen a handful of times. The CDR3 bases are TGCAGCGTTGGGGCAGTGAACACTGAAGCTTTCTTT. The encoded protein is CSVGAVNTEAFF. This chain links TRBV29-1 with TRBJ1-1; no firm D call. V was clipped by 4 bases and J by 0 bases, with 6 bases between them. CDR1 and CDR2 from the germline V gene are SQVTM and ANQGSEA. This CDR3 is built from 12 residues.

The V and J genes are TRBV5-6 and TRBJ2-5; D not resolved. This CDR3 comprises 13 residues. Trimming stripped 6 bases from V and 2 bases from J, with 11 bases between. Germline CDR1 is SGHDT and CDR2 is YYEEEE. In nucleotides, the CDR3 is TGTGCCAGCAACAGACCGGGTCAAGAGACCCAGTACTTC. This gives the protein CASNRPGQETQYF. The full variable domain, with the rest looked up from reference TRBV5-6 and TRBJ2-5, is DAGVTQSPTHLIKTRGQQVTLRCSPKSGHDTVSWYQQALGQGPQFIFQYYEEEERQRGNFPDRFSGHQFPNYSSELNVNALLLGDSALYLCASNRPGQETQYFGPGTRLLVL.

The gene calls are TRBV25-1 and TRBJ2-1; D possibly corresponds to TRBD2 (6 bases). The V end was cut by 2 bases, the J end by 9 bases, with 20 bases between. This CDR3 is built from 16 residues. Germline values: CDR1 MGHDK, CDR2 SYGVNS. CDR3 in amino acids: CASSEGGRGTWVEQFF. The DNA for the CDR3 is TGTGCCAGCAGTGAAGGGGGTCGGGGGACGTGGGTTGAGCAGTTCTTC. The full variable domain, with the rest looked up from reference TRBV25-1 and TRBJ2-1, is EADIYQTPRYLVIGTGKKITLECSQTMGHDKMYWYQQDPGMELHLIHYSYGVNSTEKGDLSSESTVSRIRTEHFPLTLESARPSHTSQYLCASSEGGRGTWVEQFFGPGTRLTVL.

The chain links TRBV29-1 to TRBJ2-1; D gene uncertain. The CDR3 runs 11 residues. V lost 2 bases to trimming and J lost 10 bases, with 9 bases between them. Germline V lookup: CDR1 SQVTM, CDR2 ANQGSEA. CDR3 loop: CSVERPTEQFF. In DNA form, the CDR3 reads TGCAGCGTTGAACGACCGACCGAGCAGTTCTTC.

This chain links TRBV28 with TRBJ2-3; D is perhaps TRBD1 or TRBD2 (5 bases each). Germline CDR1 MDHEN, CDR2 SYDVKM. This CDR3 region has 14 residues. V lost 7 bases and J lost 4, with 15 bases in between. CDR3 DNA sequence: TGTGCCAGCAACCCGAGGGGACGGGCAGATACGCAGTATTTT. Translated: CASNPRGRADTQYF. The variable domain in full, completed from reference TRBV28 and TRBJ2-3, reads DVKVTQSSRYLVKRTGEKVFLECVQDMDHENMFWYRQDPGLGLRLIYFSYDVKMKEKGDIPEGYSVSREKKERFSLILESASTNQTSMYLCASNPRGRADTQYFGPGTRLTVL.

A word on this clone: The sample carries other DNA sequences with the same CDR3. The chain carries TRBV4-2 and TRBJ2-1; TRBD2 aligns across 12 bases. CDR1 and CDR2 from the germline V gene are LGHNA and YNFKEQ. The CDR3 has 16 residues. V shed 0 bases, J shed 4 bases, and the junction held 1 base outside the gene matches. The CDR3 region is CASSQDLAGGYNEQFF. The CDR3 DNA sequence: TGTGCCAGCAGCCAAGATCTAGCGGGAGGGTACAATGAGCAGTTCTTC.

CDR3 in DNA: TGCAGCGTGGGTACTAGCGGGAGGGCTGGCGAGCAGTACTTC. Translated: CSVGTSGRAGEQYF. This rearrangement joins TRBV29-1 to TRBJ2-7; 13 nucleotides align to TRBD2. The J segment lost 6 bases and the V segment lost 6 bases, leaving 8 bases of the junction unmatched. CDR3 size: 14 residues. Germline CDR1 SQVTM, CDR2 ANQGSEA.

This clone has a single count. The chain couples TRBV4-1 to TRBJ2-2; D is uncertain. Trimming removed 1 base from V and 4 bases from J, with 7 bases in between. The CDR3 sequence is 14 residues long. In germline, CDR1 is MGHRA, CDR2 YSYEKL. The CDR3 here is CASSQGFSTGELFF. CDR3 nucleotides: TGCGCCAGCAGCCAAGGATTCAGCACCGGGGAGCTGTTTTTT.

This clone came up a few times. J is TRBJ1-1 and V is TRBV14; TRBD1 might be the D (5 bases). V shed 4 bases and J shed 7 bases, with 22 bases lying between them. Germline V lookup: CDR1 SGHDN, CDR2 FVKESK. This CDR3 region has 16 residues. The CDR3 DNA follows: TGTGCCAGCAGCCCAAAGCTTCCGTACCTGCAGGGTGAAGCTTTCTTT. As protein: CASSPKLPYLQGEAFF.

V and J are TRBV7-3 and TRBJ2-2, with 8 bases fitting TRBD2. The CDR3 sequence is 15 residues long. Trimming removed 5 bases from V and 6 bases from J; junction bases left unmatched: 8. CDR1 is SGHTA, CDR2 FQGTGA, per germline. CDR3 coding DNA: TGTGCCAGCAGCCCCGGACCGGGGGGGTCCGGGGAGCTGTTTTTT. Translated, it gives CASSPGPGGSGELFF.

The V call is TRBV30, the J call TRBJ1-5, with D hard to call. This CDR3 contains 13 residues. Germline assignment: CDR1 GTSNPN and CDR2 SVGIG (reference sequence). V gave up 0 bases and J gave up 8 bases, with 11 bases separating them. CDR3 in DNA: TGTGCCTGGAGTGTCGGTAGATTGGAGCCCCAGCATTTT. Translated, it gives CAWSVGRLEPQHF.

This clone was detected once. The chain employs TRBV5-4 and TRBJ1-5; D may be TRBD1 (5 bases). Trimming pared 0 bases from V and 3 bases from J, leaving 13 bases between. The CDR3 totals 16 residues. Germline CDR1 and CDR2: SGHNT and YYREEE (reference sequence). The CDR3 protein is CASSLGGTAPNQPQHF. Here the CDR3 DNA reads TGTGCCAGCAGCTTGGGGGGGACGGCCCCCAATCAGCCCCAGCATTTT.